The next 10 T cell receptor beta chains were all read from a single sample in a study of cytomegalovirus exposure and HLA in healthy donors. PCR amplification relied on 60 Vbeta primers (plus 13 Jbeta primers). The table came from immunoSEQ multiplex PCR; TCRdb's copy has only in-frame clones and leaves some out. The sample lists 130,000 to 150,000 clones, roughly 85% occurring once. Sequencing was done on a sample of PBMCs. These receptors originate from a woman under 40 in good health and CMV-seronegative.

The V gene is TRBV13, the J gene TRBJ2-3, with 7 bases matching TRBD2. The CDR3 loop spans 17 amino acids. Trimming cost V 4 bases and J 4 bases; bases outside gene matches: 14. Germline-derived CDR1 and CDR2 are PRHDT and FYEKMQ (reference sequence). Written as DNA, the CDR3 is TGTGCCAGCAGCTCAGGTTCTCGCGGGGGAGTCCCAGATACGCAGTATTTT. This translates into CASSSGSRGGVPDTQYF.

CDR3 nucleotides: TGCGCCAGCAGCCAAGCGTGGGGCCGGGGGAGCACTGAAGCTTTCTTT. Protein product: CASSQAWGRGSTEAFF. The chain joins TRBV4-1 to TRBJ1-1; possibly TRBD1 for D (5 bases). The V gene lost 1 base and the J gene lost 4 bases, with 16 bases spanning the gap. Germline V gene sequence: CDR1 MGHRA, CDR2 YSYEKL. The CDR3 is 16 amino acids.

CDR3 nucleotides: TGCAGCGTTGGACGGACAGGGAATGGCTACACCTTC. Translated, it gives CSVGRTGNGYTF. The rearrangement joins TRBV29-1 to TRBJ1-2; 8 bases align to TRBD1. CDR3 length: 12 amino acids. V was pared by 4 bases and J by 6 bases, with 4 bases of the junction left unmatched. Per germline, CDR1 SQVTM and CDR2 ANQGSEA.

The J gene is TRBJ1-2, the V gene TRBV5-1, with TRBD1 matching over 8 bases. CDR1 SGHRS and CDR2 YFSETQ come from the germline V gene. This CDR3 comprises 12 residues. With 4 bases clipped from V and 8 bases from J, the junction kept 4 bases outside the gene matches. The CDR3 DNA reads as TGCGCCAGCAGCCGGGACAGGCGGGGCTACACCTTC. Its translation is CASSRDRRGYTF.

V usage is TRBV6-5 and J usage is TRBJ1-1, with 9 bases matching TRBD1. The ends lost 5 bases at V and 3 bases at J; junction bases unmatched: 7. The CDR3 sequence is 15 residues long. Per germline, CDR1 MNHEY and CDR2 SVGAGI. Written as DNA, the CDR3 is TGTGCCAGCAGTGCCGACAGGGGGAGGGACACTGAAGCTTTCTTT. It codes for CASSADRGRDTEAFF.

This clone was seen only a few times. The chain uses TRBV4-1 and TRBJ1-2; TRBD1 is a possible D gene (6 bases). Trimming cost V 4 bases and J 4 bases, with 10 bases left between them. The germline V gene has CDR1 MGHRA and CDR2 YSYEKL. The CDR3 extends over 13 amino acids. The CDR3 DNA follows: TGCGCCAGCAGCCGGGGAGGGGGCTATGGCTACACCTTC. The encoded protein is CASSRGGGYGYTF.

The chain employs TRBV6-5 and TRBJ1-2; perhaps TRBD1 as D (5 bases). This CDR3 is built from 13 residues. In germline, CDR1 is MNHEY, CDR2 SVGAGI. The V and J ends lost 2 bases and 4 bases respectively, with 8 bases between them. This CDR3 reads CASSYDSFYGYTF. DNA of the CDR3: TGTGCCAGCAGTTACGACAGCTTCTATGGCTACACCTTC.

The J gene is TRBJ1-1, the V gene TRBV19; 11 nucleotides match TRBD1. This CDR3 region has 15 residues. The junction had 5 bases not matched to a gene; V was cut back by 7 bases and J by 1 base. The V gene's germline CDR1 is LNHDA and CDR2 SQIVND (reference sequence). In DNA, the CDR3 is TGTGCCAGTAAGGACAGGGGGCAGGGGAACACTGAAGCTTTCTTT. This encodes CASKDRGQGNTEAFF.

The chain employs TRBV5-1 and TRBJ2-6; 11 nucleotides line up with TRBD1. Germline CDR1 SGHRS, CDR2 YFSETQ. The junction had 6 bases not matched to a gene; V was cut back by 0 bases and J by 4 bases. This CDR3 contains 18 residues. Here the CDR3 reads CASSLAGQGANGANVLTF. The CDR3 DNA reads TGCGCCAGCAGCTTGGCCGGACAGGGGGCGAACGGGGCCAACGTCCTGACTTTC.

This clone was counted between two and nine times. The V gene is TRBV27, the J gene TRBJ2-1, with 7 positions matching TRBD2. V trimming: 3 bases; J trimming: 7 bases; junction bases outside the gene matches: 9. CDR1 MNHEY and CDR2 SMNVEV come from the germline V gene (reference sequence). The CDR3 is made up of 15 amino acids. CDR3 in amino acids: CASSLYLGLRNEQFF. The CDR3 DNA follows: TGTGCCAGCAGTTTGTACTTGGGACTAAGGAATGAGCAGTTCTTC.